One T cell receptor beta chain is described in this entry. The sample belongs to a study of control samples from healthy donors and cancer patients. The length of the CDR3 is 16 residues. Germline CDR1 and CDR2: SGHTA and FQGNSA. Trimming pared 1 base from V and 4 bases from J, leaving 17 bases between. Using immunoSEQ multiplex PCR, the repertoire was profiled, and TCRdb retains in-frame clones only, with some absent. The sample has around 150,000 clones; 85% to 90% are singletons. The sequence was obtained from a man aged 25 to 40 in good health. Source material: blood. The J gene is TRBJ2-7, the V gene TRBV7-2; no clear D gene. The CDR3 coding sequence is TGTGCCAGCAGCTTAGGCTACACAACTCGACCTTACGAGCAGTACTTC. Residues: CASSLGYTTRPYEQYF.